The text below deals with one TCR beta chain. This receptor's antigen is unknown. Qualities for individual bases were not recorded, and no much larger clone is one base off. The source of the sample is a study of shared clonotypes between healthy human individuals (dated by TCRdb to 2020 to 2021). Some background on the complete study: The cohort comprised a couple of women and three men aged 18 to 49 years. Per donor, three plates each were used for CD4 naive and CD4 memory, two for CD8 naive, and one for CD8 memory. To estimate repertoire size and how much clonotype sharing occurs between individuals, the study deeply sequenced the blood TCR repertoires of roughly 5 healthy adults. Different laboratories and diverse techniques were used to prepare libraries and sequence TCR repertoires, to increase sequencing depth and limit assay-specific biases. Between about 0.94 and 8.9 billion PBMCs per donor were obtained by leukapheresis.

The donors were healthy, HIV-negative adults with no recently reported acute infections or vaccinations. Every donor was a Caucasian adult living in Nashville, Tennessee, USA. CD4+ T cells were enriched by magnetic negative selection; naive cells were then positively selected on CD45RA, and the negative fraction formed the memory subset. After blood collection by leukapheresis, PBMCs were isolated using Ficoll-Histopaque density gradient centrifugation and then cryopreserved in the vapor phase of liquid nitrogen. Purity and quantity of every magnetically sorted T cell population were checked by analytical flow cytometry. Genomic DNA was isolated from each sorted fraction and quantified by UV absorbance on a Nanodrop 2000c. Summary of the overall study and its limitations: Clonotypes shared by all four sorted-subset donors showed higher generation probabilities than non-shared clonotypes. About 5% of naive CD4, approximately 3.7% of naive CD8, 2.3% of memory CD4, and about 0.4% of memory CD8 clonotypes were shared across several donors. Estimated clonotype richness was generally larger for naive than for memory subsets. Sampling was limited to blood, and TCR repertoires in tissue likely differ from TCR repertoires in blood. Incomplete sequencing was indicated by rarefaction of sorted-subset datasets, despite the large sequencing depth. Pairwise subsampling indicated that sequencing depth was expected to affect the degree of clonotype sharing among donors. The small number of donors limited the genetic and exposure-history diversity represented.

Taken from cysteine to phenylalanine, the CDR3 has 16 residues. The read is trimmed to its CDR3 DNA, 48 bases read in frame from base 1. CDR1 is given as SGHDN and CDR2 as FVKESK, both from the germline V gene. The germline ends are 17 bases apart after V is trimmed by 0 bases and J by 9 bases. Using the deep immunoSEQ assay, multiplex PCR amplified TCR CDR3 regions from genomic DNA. Extracted genomic DNA from each cell subset was distributed evenly across all wells of several immunoSEQ 96-well plates, and each plate was treated as a replicate. For sorted subsets, about 200 ng genomic DNA, equal to 30,000 to 35,000 T cell genomes, was loaded into each replicate PCR. The purified libraries were quantified using a Qubit 3.0 fluorometer, sized with a Bioanalyzer 2100, and then quantified again using the KAPA Library Quantification kit. A separate single-read 150-cycle Illumina NextSeq 550 flow cell was used to sequence each immunoSEQ 96-well plate. In the authors' own workflow: Because the immunoSEQ output included only junctional sequences and no quality scores, the filtering could not be the same as the filtering used for full-length reads. Sequences were annotated with PyIR, a Python wrapper for IgBLAST v1.9, and V/J genes and CDR3 were assigned using IMGT germline references. Reads were removed for weak V/J assignments (E-value above 1e-6), missing CDR3, stop codons, out-of-frame junctions, or ambiguous translated residues. A V3J clonotype was defined by an identical inferred V gene, J gene, and CDR3 amino acid sequence. Percentage overlap between repertoires was computed as shared unique clonotypes divided by the size of the smaller repertoire. Richness of each repertoire was evaluated using RTK rarefaction, the Chao1 estimator, and Recon v2.1 estimates of unobserved clonotypes. For all TCRbeta clonotypes obtained by the gDNA method from several donors, generation probabilities were computed with OLGA. TCRdb's version of the immuneACCESS table is confined to in-frame rearrangements and falls short of the full clone set. An unresolved V gene accounts for under half of the shortfall where checked; the remainder is of unknown origin. V, J and clone size are those of that table, while D and trimming were read from the DNA. For this sample the table gives some 580,000 clones, of which 97% were detected only once. The top ten constitute around 0.057% of the sample.

The sequence was obtained from a young woman in good health. The chain is made from TRBV14 and TRBJ2-2; no D gene call is confident. Sequencing input: naive CD4+ T cells sorted from blood. Reading the label with the study, this specimen's cell subset or site is: CD45RA+ positively selected. Here is the DNA: TGTGCCAGCAGCCAAGATGGCATCGTCGGGTCCCGGGAGCTGTTTTTT. Its translation reads: CASSQDGIVGSRELFF.